These 12 T cell receptor beta chains were all obtained from the same sample, sequenced in a study of T cell clones after liver transplantation. Generated by immunoSEQ multiplex PCR, the TCRdb table keeps only in-frame clones and is missing some. The sample holds tens of thousands of clones, about 80% seen once. Sequenced here: CD4+ T cells from blood, sampled 12 months after liver transplant. These receptors were collected from a human patient who received a liver transplant. The graft donor may have contributed some T cells.

As concerns this clone: One end of the junction does not line up with germline, which may come from a read error. The chain uses TRBV7-9 and TRBJ1-2; 7 positions agree with TRBD1. The CDR3 runs 12 residues. CDR1 SEHNR and CDR2 FQNEAQ come from the germline V gene (reference sequence). The CDR3 spells CASSSPSDRKAF. The CDR3 nucleotides read TGTGCCAGCAGCTCCCCCTCGGACAGGAAGGCCTTC.

The CDR3 region is CASSFSGGPSAGELFF. DNA for the CDR3: TGCGCCAGCAGCTTCTCGGGAGGGCCGTCGGCCGGGGAGCTGTTTTTT. V gene TRBV5-1 combines with J gene TRBJ2-2, with 8 positions matching TRBD2. The CDR3 is 16 residues long. J was trimmed by 6 bases and V by 2 bases; bases with no gene match: 9. The germline gives CDR1 SGHRS, CDR2 YFSETQ.

J is TRBJ2-2 and V is TRBV30; D is uncertain. The CDR3 runs to 13 residues. The V end was cut by 2 bases, the J end by 5 bases, with 9 bases between. Looked up from germline, CDR1 is GTSNPN and CDR2 is SVGIG (reference sequence). CDR3 loop: CAWSIGATGELFF. The DNA for the CDR3 is TGTGCCTGGAGTATAGGCGCTACCGGGGAGCTGTTTTTT.

The V gene is TRBV5-1, the J gene TRBJ2-1; 8 positions agree with TRBD2. The CDR3 is made up of 16 amino acids. The V and J ends lost 1 base and 0 bases, in that order; junction bases with no gene match: 3. Germline V gives CDR1 SGHRS, CDR2 YFSETQ. CDR3 in amino acids: CASSLTSGASYNEQFF. For the CDR3, the DNA is TGCGCCAGCAGCTTGACTAGCGGCGCCTCCTACAATGAGCAGTTCTTC.

V is TRBV6-1 and J is TRBJ2-2, with TRBD1 identical over 10 bases. Germline values: CDR1 MNHNS, CDR2 SASEGT. V was pared by 7 bases and J by 4 bases, with 3 bases of the junction left unmatched. There are 14 residues in the CDR3. CDR3 sequence (DNA): TGTGCCAGCAACCGGGACAGGGGCACCGGGGAGCTGTTTTTT. It translates to CASNRDRGTGELFF.

This chain joins TRBV6-5 and TRBJ2-1; 10 bases line up with TRBD2. Germline CDR1 reads MNHEY; CDR2 reads SVGAGI. CDR3 length equals 15 residues. The trim removed 5 bases at V and 7 bases at J, leaving 8 bases unmatched. CDR3: CASSPSGRAWNEQFF. The CDR3 DNA reads TGTGCCAGCAGTCCAAGCGGGAGGGCCTGGAATGAGCAGTTCTTC.

The chain is built from TRBV18 and TRBJ2-1, with D unclear. The CDR3 spans 15 residues. The germline V gene has CDR1 KGHSH and CDR2 LQKENI. The ends were cut back, 6 bases at V and 6 bases at J, with 18 bases in the middle. Here the CDR3 reads CASSRVVGKFNEQFF. CDR3 in DNA: TGTGCCAGCTCGCGCGTTGTGGGTAAATTCAATGAGCAGTTCTTC.

The V gene is TRBV6-4, the J gene TRBJ1-1; 7 positions agree with TRBD1. Trimming cost V 6 bases and J 3 bases; bases outside gene matches: 13. Germline V gene lookup returns CDR1 MRHNA and CDR2 SNTAGT. The CDR3 spans 16 residues. This chain's CDR3 is CASRVEGTASYTEAFF. The CDR3 region has the DNA TGTGCCAGCAGGGTTGAGGGGACAGCCTCATACACTGAAGCTTTCTTT.

The chain has TRBV28 and TRBJ1-4, with 7 bases fitting TRBD1. Germline-derived CDR1 and CDR2 are MDHEN and SYDVKM. This CDR3 contains 13 residues. J lost 3 bases, V lost 10 bases, and 5 bases had no gene match. The CDR3 is CATRDSPNEKLFF. The CDR3 DNA follows: TGTGCCACCAGGGACAGCCCTAATGAAAAACTGTTTTTT.

The CDR3 DNA follows: TGCGCCAGCAGCTTGGATACGGGCAGGAACACTGAAGCTTTCTTT. This sequence encodes CASSLDTGRNTEAFF. V is TRBV5-1 and J is TRBJ1-1; no clear D gene. Germline V lookup: CDR1 SGHRS, CDR2 YFSETQ. This CDR3 spans 15 amino acids. V was pared by 0 bases and J by 1 base, with 10 bases between.

CDR3 sequence: CASSQTLHGGNEQFF. The CDR3 region has the DNA TGTGCCAGCAGCCAGACACTTCACGGGGGCAATGAGCAGTTCTTC. The chain carries TRBV7-2 and TRBJ2-1, with D perhaps TRBD2 (6 bases). The germline gives CDR1 SGHTA, CDR2 FQGNSA. V was cut by 5 bases and J by 6 bases, with 17 bases left in between. CDR3 length equals 15 residues.

V is TRBV7-9 and J is TRBJ2-1; possibly TRBD2 for D (6 bases). V shed 2 bases and J shed 12 bases, with 8 bases lying between them. The CDR3 extends over 11 amino acids. Germline assignment: CDR1 SEHNR and CDR2 FQNEAQ (reference sequence). CDR3: CASSLLGGQFF. The CDR3 DNA is TGTGCCAGCAGCTTACTGGGGGGGCAGTTCTTC.